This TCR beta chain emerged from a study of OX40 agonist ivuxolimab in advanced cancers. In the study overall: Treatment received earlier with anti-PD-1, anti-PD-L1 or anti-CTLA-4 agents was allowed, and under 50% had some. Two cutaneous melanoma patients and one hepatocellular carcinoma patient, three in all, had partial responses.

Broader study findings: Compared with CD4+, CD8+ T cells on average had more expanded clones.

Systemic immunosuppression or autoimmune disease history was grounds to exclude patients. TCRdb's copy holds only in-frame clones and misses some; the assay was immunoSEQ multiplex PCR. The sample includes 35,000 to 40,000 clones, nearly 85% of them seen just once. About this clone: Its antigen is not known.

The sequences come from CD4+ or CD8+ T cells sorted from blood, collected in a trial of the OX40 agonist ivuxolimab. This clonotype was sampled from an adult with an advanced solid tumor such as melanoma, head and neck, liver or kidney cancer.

The CDR3 region is CASSQTGTNEQFF. For the CDR3, the DNA is TGCGCCAGCAGCCAAACCGGGACAAATGAGCAGTTCTTC. This rearrangement joins TRBV4-1 to TRBJ2-1; tentative D call: TRBD1 (6 bases). Germline V gene data show CDR1 as MGHRA and CDR2 as YSYEKL. Deletions cut 2 bases from V and 7 bases from J, with 9 bases between. This CDR3 is built from 13 residues.